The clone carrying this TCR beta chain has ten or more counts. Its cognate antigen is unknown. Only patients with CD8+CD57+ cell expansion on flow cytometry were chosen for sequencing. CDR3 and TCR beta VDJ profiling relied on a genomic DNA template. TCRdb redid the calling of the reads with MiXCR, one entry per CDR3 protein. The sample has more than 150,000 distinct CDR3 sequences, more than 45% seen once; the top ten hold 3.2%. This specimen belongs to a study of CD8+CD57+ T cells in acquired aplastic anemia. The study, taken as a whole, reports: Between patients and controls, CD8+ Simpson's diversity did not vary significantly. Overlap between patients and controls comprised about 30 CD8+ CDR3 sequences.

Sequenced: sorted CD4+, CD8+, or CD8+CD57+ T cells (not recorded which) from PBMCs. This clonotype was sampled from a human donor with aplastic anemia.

The CDR3: CASSLSGYEQYF. CDR3 coding DNA: TGTGCCAGCAGCCTAAGTGGTTACGAGCAGTACTTC. This chain joins TRBV11-2 and TRBJ2-7, with D unresolved. V was clipped by 5 bases and J by 4 bases, with 9 bases between them. CDR3 size: 12 residues. Germline V gene data show CDR1 as SGHAT and CDR2 as FQNNGV.